The rows below give T cell receptor beta chains drawn from one sample of a study of blood T cell repertoires in COVID-19. Libraries were prepared by immunoSEQ multiplex PCR; TCRdb keeps only in-frame clonotypes and omits some of them. The repertoire holds roughly 250,000 clones, with around nine tenths as singletons. Sequenced sample: peripheral blood. The receptor set was obtained from a middle-aged woman who had recovered from COVID-19. CDR3s include the opening cysteine and the closing phenylalanine or tryptophan. Each record gives: V gene, D gene, J gene, clone size, CDR3 length, CDR3 protein, CDR3 DNA. The D gene is left open where the match is weak. The listing skips clone size in some rows; elsewhere it reads once, few, many or a size class.

V gene: TRBV11-2
D gene: .
J gene: TRBJ2-7
clone size: .
CDR3 length: 12
CDR3 protein: CASRDMLNEQYF
CDR3 DNA: TGTGCCAGCCGGGACATGTTGAACGAGCAGTACTTC

V gene: TRBV5-8
D gene: TRBD2
J gene: TRBJ2-6
clone size: .
CDR3 length: 17
CDR3 protein: CASSPTVGGSGANVLTF
CDR3 DNA: TGTGCCAGCAGCCCAACGGTGGGGGGGTCTGGGGCCAACGTCCTGACTTTC

V gene: TRBV20-1
D gene: .
J gene: TRBJ2-7
clone size: .
CDR3 length: 11
CDR3 protein: CSATGDREQYF
CDR3 DNA: TGCAGTGCCACGGGAGACCGCGAGCAGTACTTC

V gene: TRBV11-2
D gene: TRBD1
J gene: TRBJ1-4
clone size: once
CDR3 length: 16
CDR3 protein: CASSRLTGATNEKLFF
CDR3 DNA: TGTGCCAGCAGCCGATTGACAGGGGCTACCAATGAAAAACTGTTTTTT

V gene: TRBV4-1
D gene: TRBD2
J gene: TRBJ2-7
clone size: once
CDR3 length: 15
CDR3 protein: CASSRLAGETYEQYF
CDR3 DNA: TGCGCCAGCAGCCGACTAGCGGGAGAAACCTACGAGCAGTACTTC

V gene: TRBV7-9
D gene: .
J gene: TRBJ1-2
clone size: .
CDR3 length: 14
CDR3 protein: CASSLDRKTYGYTF
CDR3 DNA: TGTGCCAGCAGCTTAGACAGGAAGACCTATGGCTACACCTTC

V gene: TRBV6-5
D gene: TRBD2
J gene: TRBJ2-7
clone size: .
CDR3 length: 14
CDR3 protein: CASSYNSGGYEQYF
CDR3 DNA: TGTGCCAGCAGTTACAATAGCGGGGGCTACGAGCAGTACTTC

V gene: TRBV2
D gene: TRBD1
J gene: TRBJ1-5
clone size: .
CDR3 length: 15
CDR3 protein: CASSVQGLGNQPQHF
CDR3 DNA: TGTGCCAGCAGCGTACAGGGGTTGGGGAATCAGCCCCAGCATTTT

V gene: TRBV5-1
D gene: TRBD2
J gene: TRBJ2-1
clone size: .
CDR3 length: 16
CDR3 protein: CASSYPGLAVDNEQFF
CDR3 DNA: TGCGCCAGCAGCTACCCTGGACTAGCGGTGGACAATGAGCAGTTCTTC

V gene: TRBV21-1
D gene: .
J gene: TRBJ2-2
clone size: .
CDR3 length: 15
CDR3 protein: CASSKAGEDTGELFF
CDR3 DNA: TGTGCCAGCAGCAAAGCAGGGGAGGACACCGGGGAGCTGTTTTTT

V gene: TRBV6-6
D gene: TRBD2
J gene: TRBJ2-1
clone size: .
CDR3 length: 13
CDR3 protein: CHSMRGAGNEQFF
CDR3 DNA: TGTCACAGTATGCGGGGGGCAGGGAATGAGCAGTTCTTC

V gene: TRBV18
D gene: .
J gene: TRBJ2-2
clone size: .
CDR3 length: 15
CDR3 protein: CASSPQGPNTGELFF
CDR3 DNA: TGTGCCAGCTCACCTCAGGGGCCGAACACCGGGGAGCTGTTTTTT

V gene: TRBV3-1/TRBV3-2
D gene: TRBD1
J gene: TRBJ1-2
clone size: .
CDR3 length: 16
CDR3 protein: CASSQGDRGWNYGYTF
CDR3 DNA: TGTGCCAGCAGCCAAGGGGACAGGGGGTGGAACTATGGCTACACCTTC

V gene: TRBV4-2
D gene: TRBD1
J gene: TRBJ1-5
clone size: once
CDR3 length: 16
CDR3 protein: CASSHWDRGSNQPQHF
CDR3 DNA: TGTGCCAGCAGCCACTGGGACAGGGGTTCGAATCAGCCCCAGCATTTT

V gene: TRBV7-2
D gene: .
J gene: TRBJ1-3
clone size: few
CDR3 length: 12
CDR3 protein: CASRGAGNTIYF
CDR3 DNA: TGTGCCAGCAGGGGAGCTGGAAACACCATATATTTT

V gene: TRBV30
D gene: .
J gene: TRBJ1-6
clone size: once
CDR3 length: 16
CDR3 protein: CAWSVYSTPRNSPLHF
CDR3 DNA: TGTGCCTGGAGTGTATACTCCACCCCGCGAAATTCACCCCTCCACTTT

V gene: TRBV10-3
D gene: TRBD2
J gene: TRBJ2-5
clone size: .
CDR3 length: 15
CDR3 protein: CAISEAGGVQETQYF
CDR3 DNA: TGTGCCATCAGTGAAGCGGGGGGGGTCCAAGAGACCCAGTACTTC

V gene: TRBV28
D gene: TRBD1
J gene: TRBJ2-1
clone size: .
CDR3 length: 15
CDR3 protein: CASSLSRQGRTEQFF
CDR3 DNA: TGTGCCAGCAGTTTAAGCCGACAGGGACGAACCGAGCAGTTCTTC

V gene: TRBV6-5
D gene: TRBD1
J gene: TRBJ2-7
clone size: .
CDR3 length: 15
CDR3 protein: CASSYSTGTDGEQYF
CDR3 DNA: TGTGCCAGCAGTTACTCGACCGGGACAGATGGCGAGCAGTACTTC

V gene: TRBV4-3
D gene: TRBD2
J gene: TRBJ2-1
clone size: once
CDR3 length: 16
CDR3 protein: CASSQDPQRGANEQFF
CDR3 DNA: TGCGCCAGCAGCCAAGATCCCCAGCGGGGGGCCAATGAGCAGTTCTTC

V gene: TRBV15
D gene: .
J gene: TRBJ2-1
clone size: .
CDR3 length: 13
CDR3 protein: CATSRDEGDEQFF
CDR3 DNA: TGTGCCACCAGCAGAGATGAGGGGGACGAGCAGTTCTTC

V gene: TRBV7-2
D gene: TRBD1
J gene: TRBJ1-2
clone size: .
CDR3 length: 15
CDR3 protein: CASSSGTGVDYGYTF
CDR3 DNA: TGTGCCAGCAGCTCCGGGACAGGGGTGGACTATGGCTACACCTTC

V gene: TRBV7-2
D gene: .
J gene: TRBJ1-2
clone size: .
CDR3 length: 14
CDR3 protein: CASSLAGFGYGYTF
CDR3 DNA: TGTGCCAGCAGCTTAGCCGGGTTCGGCTATGGCTACACCTTC

V gene: TRBV3-1/TRBV3-2
D gene: .
J gene: TRBJ1-2
clone size: .
CDR3 length: 16
CDR3 protein: CASSQEGGGPNYGYTF
CDR3 DNA: TGTGCCAGCAGCCAAGAGGGTGGAGGGCCGAACTATGGCTACACCTTC

V gene: TRBV12-1
D gene: .
J gene: TRBJ1-1
clone size: many
CDR3 length: 14
CDR3 protein: CASSSTRGSAEAFF
CDR3 DNA: TGTGCCAGCAGCTCAACCAGGGGTAGCGCTGAAGCTTTCTTT

V gene: TRBV4-1
D gene: TRBD1
J gene: TRBJ2-7
clone size: once
CDR3 length: 16
CDR3 protein: CASSPRDRSFSYEQYF
CDR3 DNA: TGCGCCAGCAGCCCAAGGGACAGGTCCTTCTCCTACGAGCAGTACTTC

V gene: TRBV2
D gene: .
J gene: TRBJ1-6
clone size: .
CDR3 length: 16
CDR3 protein: CASSLRRASYNSPLHF
CDR3 DNA: TGTGCCAGCAGTCTACGCAGGGCCTCCTATAATTCACCCCTCCACTTT

V gene: TRBV15
D gene: .
J gene: TRBJ2-5
clone size: once
CDR3 length: 14
CDR3 protein: CATSPSPRLETQYF
CDR3 DNA: TGTGCCACCAGCCCGTCTCCCAGGCTGGAGACCCAGTACTTC

V gene: TRBV28
D gene: TRBD1
J gene: TRBJ1-1
clone size: few
CDR3 length: 14
CDR3 protein: CASTPRGQRPEAFF
CDR3 DNA: TGTGCCAGTACGCCTAGGGGACAGCGACCTGAAGCTTTCTTT

V gene: TRBV3-1/TRBV3-2
D gene: .
J gene: TRBJ2-1
clone size: .
CDR3 length: 15
CDR3 protein: CASSQDRGSRNEQFF
CDR3 DNA: TGTGCCAGCAGCCAAGATAGGGGTAGCAGGAATGAGCAGTTCTTC

V gene: TRBV12-3/TRBV12-4
D gene: .
J gene: TRBJ1-2
clone size: once
CDR3 length: 12
CDR3 protein: CASAGGPYGYTF
CDR3 DNA: TGTGCCAGTGCGGGAGGCCCCTATGGCTACACCTTC

V gene: TRBV20-1
D gene: .
J gene: TRBJ1-1
clone size: few
CDR3 length: 11
CDR3 protein: CSARERTEAFF
CDR3 DNA: TGCAGTGCTAGGGAGAGGACTGAAGCTTTCTTT

V gene: TRBV9
D gene: .
J gene: TRBJ2-1
clone size: .
CDR3 length: 13
CDR3 protein: CASSALQGSEQFF
CDR3 DNA: TGTGCCAGCAGCGCTCTCCAGGGTTCCGAGCAGTTCTTC

V gene: TRBV6-2/TRBV6-3
D gene: .
J gene: TRBJ2-6
clone size: .
CDR3 length: 15
CDR3 protein: CASSVGGSGANVLTF
CDR3 DNA: TGTGCCAGCAGCGTAGGGGGCTCTGGGGCCAACGTCCTGACTTTC

V gene: TRBV11-2
D gene: TRBD1
J gene: TRBJ2-7
clone size: .
CDR3 length: 16
CDR3 protein: CASSLDWGQGYFGQYF
CDR3 DNA: TGTGCCAGCAGCTTAGATTGGGGACAGGGATATTTCGGGCAGTACTTC

V gene: TRBV7-9
D gene: TRBD2
J gene: TRBJ2-3
clone size: .
CDR3 length: 15
CDR3 protein: CASSVLAGSTDTQYF
CDR3 DNA: TGTGCCAGCAGCGTATTAGCGGGAAGCACAGATACGCAGTATTTT

V gene: TRBV9
D gene: TRBD2
J gene: TRBJ2-7
clone size: .
CDR3 length: 19
CDR3 protein: CASSPQPTPGGRGSYEQYF
CDR3 DNA: TGTGCCAGCAGCCCTCAACCCACCCCCGGCGGGAGGGGCTCCTACGAGCAGTACTTC

V gene: TRBV4-2
D gene: TRBD1
J gene: TRBJ1-2
clone size: once
CDR3 length: 13
CDR3 protein: CASSRTGTYGYTF
CDR3 DNA: TGTGCCAGCAGTAGGACAGGGACTTATGGCTACACCTTC

V gene: TRBV7-2
D gene: .
J gene: TRBJ1-6
clone size: .
CDR3 length: 13
CDR3 protein: CASSSGRNSPLHF
CDR3 DNA: TGTGCCAGCAGCTCTGGGCGAAATTCACCCCTCCACTTT